This T cell receptor beta chain comes out of a study of T cells in Graves' hyperthyroidism and ophthalmopathy. RNA transcripts yielded amplified TCR beta CDR3 regions. A set of HTBI primers served as the primers for a first-round RT-PCR of the TCR CDR3. TCRdb reprocessed the multiplex PCR reads with MiXCR, giving one entry per CDR3 protein. The sample includes roughly 700,000 distinct CDR3 sequences, approximately 36% of them seen just once. Those with hyperthyroidism were 18 to 65 years old, newly diagnosed, and ill for under 2 months. V was pared by 5 bases and J by 5 bases, with 18 bases between. The CDR3 is 15 amino acids. Germline-derived CDR1 and CDR2 are SNHLY and FYNNEI.

The chain joins TRBV2 to TRBJ1-2; no reliable D call. The TCR originated in a middle-aged woman with Graves' hyperthyroidism. Input material: blood. Here the CDR3 reads CASSYDGRPRYGYTF. In DNA, the CDR3 is TGTGCCAGCAGTTACGATGGGAGACCCCGATATGGCTACACCTTC.